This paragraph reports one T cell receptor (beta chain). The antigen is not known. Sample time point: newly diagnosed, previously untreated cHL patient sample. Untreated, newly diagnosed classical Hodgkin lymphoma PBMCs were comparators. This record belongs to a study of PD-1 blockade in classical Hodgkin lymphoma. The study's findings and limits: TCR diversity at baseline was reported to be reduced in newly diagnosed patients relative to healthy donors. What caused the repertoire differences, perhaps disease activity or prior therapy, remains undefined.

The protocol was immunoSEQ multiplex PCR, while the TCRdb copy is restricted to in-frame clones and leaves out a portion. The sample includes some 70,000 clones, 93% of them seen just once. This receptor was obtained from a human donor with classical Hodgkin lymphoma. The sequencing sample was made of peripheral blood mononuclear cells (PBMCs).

This CDR3 reads CASSLSGGSYNEQFF. CDR3 nucleotides: TGTGCCAGCAGCTTGTCGGGGGGCTCCTACAATGAGCAGTTCTTC. The chain is built from TRBV5-6 and TRBJ2-1, with 7 bases that match TRBD2. Looked up from germline, CDR1 is SGHDT and CDR2 is YYEEEE. This CDR3 has 15 residues. V lost 1 base and J lost 0; bases outside the gene matches: 1.